The TCR beta chain described here comes from a study of identical twins. Study-wide points: A cross-sectional statistical analysis, not follow-up of the same donors, supported the conclusions. Monozygotic twin pairs showed more out-of-frame TCR alpha sharing than models estimated.

This clonotype turned up a few times. What it binds is not known. TCRdb ran MiXCR on the 5' RACE reads and lists one entry per CDR3 protein. The sample has approximately 700,000 distinct CDR3 sequences, 5.5% to 7.5% seen once; the top ten hold approximately 2%. Per germline, CDR1 SGHKS and CDR2 YYEKEE (reference sequence). Trimming pared 0 bases from V and 0 bases from J, leaving 12 bases between. The CDR3 is made up of 16 amino acids. This chain joins TRBV5-5 and TRBJ1-2, with D possibly being TRBD1 (6 bases). Sequences were obtained from naive T cells sorted from blood. The TCR was taken from a man younger than 35 in good health. The CDR3 region is CASSLDIGTSNYGYTF. The CDR3 DNA reads as TGTGCCAGCAGCTTGGATATAGGGACATCTAACTATGGCTACACCTTC.